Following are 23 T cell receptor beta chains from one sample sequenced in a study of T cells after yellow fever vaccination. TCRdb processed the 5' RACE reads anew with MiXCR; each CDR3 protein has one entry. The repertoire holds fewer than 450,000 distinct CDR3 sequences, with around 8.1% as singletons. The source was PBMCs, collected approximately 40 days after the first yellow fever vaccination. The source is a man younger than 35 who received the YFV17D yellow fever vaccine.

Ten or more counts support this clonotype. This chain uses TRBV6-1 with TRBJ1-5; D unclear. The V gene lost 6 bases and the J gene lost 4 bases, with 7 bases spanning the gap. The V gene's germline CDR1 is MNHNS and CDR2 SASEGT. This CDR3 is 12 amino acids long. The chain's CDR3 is CASRQLNQPQHF. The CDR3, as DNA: TGTGCCAGCAGACAGCTTAATCAGCCCCAGCATTTT.

The CDR3 spells CASSQGGQGATDTQYF. The CDR3 region has the DNA TGCGCCAGCAGCCAAGGAGGACAGGGGGCCACAGATACGCAGTATTTT. This rearrangement joins TRBV4-3 to TRBJ2-3; the match to TRBD1 covers 11 bases. Germline CDR1 reads LGHNA; CDR2 reads YSLEER. The V gene end was trimmed by 1 base and the J gene end by 2 bases; junction bases not matched to a gene: 2. The CDR3 is 16 residues long.

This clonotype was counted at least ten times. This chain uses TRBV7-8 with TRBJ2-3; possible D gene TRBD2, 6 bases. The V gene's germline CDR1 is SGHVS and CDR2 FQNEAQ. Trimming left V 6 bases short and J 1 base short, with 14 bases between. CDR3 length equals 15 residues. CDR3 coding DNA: TGTGCCAGCAGAATAGTGCCTAGCGGCACAGATACGCAGTATTTT. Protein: CASRIVPSGTDTQYF.

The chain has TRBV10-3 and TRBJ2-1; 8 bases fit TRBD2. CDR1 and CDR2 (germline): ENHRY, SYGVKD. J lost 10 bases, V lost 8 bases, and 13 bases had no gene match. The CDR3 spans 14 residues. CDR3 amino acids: CAISTGGVGQEQFF. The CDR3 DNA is TGTGCCATCTCAACCGGGGGGGTAGGTCAGGAGCAGTTCTTC.

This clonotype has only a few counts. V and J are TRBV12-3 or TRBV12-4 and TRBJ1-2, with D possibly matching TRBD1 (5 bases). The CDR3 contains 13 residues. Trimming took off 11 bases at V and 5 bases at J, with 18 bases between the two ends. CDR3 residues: CAVGFGTDYGYTF. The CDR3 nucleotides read TGTGCCGTAGGCTTCGGGACCGATTATGGCTACACCTTC.

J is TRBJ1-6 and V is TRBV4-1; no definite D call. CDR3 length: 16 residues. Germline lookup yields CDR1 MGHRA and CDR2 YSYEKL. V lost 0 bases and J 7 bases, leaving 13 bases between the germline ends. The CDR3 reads CASSQERRRGNSPLHF. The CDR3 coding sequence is TGCGCCAGCAGCCAAGAAAGGCGCCGAGGAAATTCACCCCTCCACTTT.

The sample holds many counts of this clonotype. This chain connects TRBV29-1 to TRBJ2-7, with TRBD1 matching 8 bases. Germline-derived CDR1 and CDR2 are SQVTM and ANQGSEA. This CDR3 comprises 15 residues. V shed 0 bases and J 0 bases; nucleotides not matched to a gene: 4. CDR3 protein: CSVEDQQGGSYEQYF. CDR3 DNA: TGCAGCGTTGAAGATCAACAGGGGGGCTCCTACGAGCAGTACTTC.

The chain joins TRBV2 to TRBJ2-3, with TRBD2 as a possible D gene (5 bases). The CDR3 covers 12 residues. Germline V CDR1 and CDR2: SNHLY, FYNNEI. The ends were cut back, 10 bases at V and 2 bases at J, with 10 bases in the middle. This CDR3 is CATGELTDTQYF. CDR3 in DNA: TGTGCCACCGGGGAACTCACAGATACGCAGTATTTT.

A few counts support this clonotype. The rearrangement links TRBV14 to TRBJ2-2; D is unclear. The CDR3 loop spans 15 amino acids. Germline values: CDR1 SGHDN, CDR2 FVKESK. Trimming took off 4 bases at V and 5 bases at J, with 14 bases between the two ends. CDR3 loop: CASSPLARPTGELFF. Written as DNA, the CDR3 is TGTGCCAGCAGCCCCTTGGCCCGCCCGACCGGGGAGCTGTTTTTT.

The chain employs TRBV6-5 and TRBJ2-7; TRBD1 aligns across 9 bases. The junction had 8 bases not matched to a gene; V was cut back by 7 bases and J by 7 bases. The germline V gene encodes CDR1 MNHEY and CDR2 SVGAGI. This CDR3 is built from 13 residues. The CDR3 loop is CASMGTGMREQYF. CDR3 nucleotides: TGTGCCAGCATGGGGACAGGGATGAGAGAGCAGTACTTC.

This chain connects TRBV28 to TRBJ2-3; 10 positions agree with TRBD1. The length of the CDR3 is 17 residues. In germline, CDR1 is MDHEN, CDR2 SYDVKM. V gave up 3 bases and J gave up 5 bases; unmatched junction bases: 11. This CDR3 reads CASSFSGGTGVIDTQYF. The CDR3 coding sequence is TGTGCCAGCAGTTTTAGTGGCGGGACAGGGGTAATAGATACGCAGTATTTT.

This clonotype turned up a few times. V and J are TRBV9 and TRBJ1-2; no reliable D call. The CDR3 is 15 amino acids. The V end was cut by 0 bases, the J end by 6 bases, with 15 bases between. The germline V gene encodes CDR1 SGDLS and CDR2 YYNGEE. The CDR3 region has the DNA TGTGCCAGCAGCGTAGGGGCGACCAGCCAGCATGGCTACACCTTC. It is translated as CASSVGATSQHGYTF.

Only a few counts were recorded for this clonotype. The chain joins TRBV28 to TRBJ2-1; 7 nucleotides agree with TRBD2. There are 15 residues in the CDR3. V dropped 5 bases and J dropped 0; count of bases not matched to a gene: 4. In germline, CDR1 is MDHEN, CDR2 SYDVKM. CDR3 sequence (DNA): TGTGCCAGCAGTCCTAGCGGTATCTCCTACAATGAGCAGTTCTTC. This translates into CASSPSGISYNEQFF.

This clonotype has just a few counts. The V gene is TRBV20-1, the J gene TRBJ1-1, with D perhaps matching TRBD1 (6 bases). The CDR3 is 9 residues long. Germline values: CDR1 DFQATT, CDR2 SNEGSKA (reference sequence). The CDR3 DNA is TGCAGGCCAGGACAGGAAGCTTTCTTT. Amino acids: CRPGQEAFF.

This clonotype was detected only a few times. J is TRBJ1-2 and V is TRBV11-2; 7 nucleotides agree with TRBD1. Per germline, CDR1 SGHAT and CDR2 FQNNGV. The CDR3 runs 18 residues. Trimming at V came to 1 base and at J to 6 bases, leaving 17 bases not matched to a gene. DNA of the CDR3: TGTGCCAGCAGCTTAGTCCTCCGGTCGGGACAGCTCACCCATGGCTACACCTTC. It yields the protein CASSLVLRSGQLTHGYTF.

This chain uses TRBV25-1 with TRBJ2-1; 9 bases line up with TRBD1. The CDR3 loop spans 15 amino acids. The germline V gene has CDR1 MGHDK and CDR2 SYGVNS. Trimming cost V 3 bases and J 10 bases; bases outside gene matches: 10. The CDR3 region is CASSDPGQGLGEQFF. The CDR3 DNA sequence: TGTGCCAGCAGTGATCCTGGACAGGGGCTCGGCGAGCAGTTCTTC.

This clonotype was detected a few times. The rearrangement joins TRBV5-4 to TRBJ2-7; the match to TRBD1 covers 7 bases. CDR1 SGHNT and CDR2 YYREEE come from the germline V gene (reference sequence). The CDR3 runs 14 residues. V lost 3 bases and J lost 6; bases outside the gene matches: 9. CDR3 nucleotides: TGTGCCAGCAGCTCGAGACAGGGAACGGGCGAGCAGTACTTC. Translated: CASSSRQGTGEQYF.

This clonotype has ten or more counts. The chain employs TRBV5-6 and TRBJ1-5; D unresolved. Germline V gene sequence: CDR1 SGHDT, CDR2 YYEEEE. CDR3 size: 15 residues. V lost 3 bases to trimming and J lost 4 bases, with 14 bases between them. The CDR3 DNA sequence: TGTGCCAGCAGCTCGCGACGGGCTCAGAATCAGCCCCAGCATTTT. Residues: CASSSRRAQNQPQHF.

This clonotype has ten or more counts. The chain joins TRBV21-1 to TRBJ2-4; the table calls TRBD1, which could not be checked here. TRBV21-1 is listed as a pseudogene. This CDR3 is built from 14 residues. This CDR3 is CASVDRGSWNIQYF. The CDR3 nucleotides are TGTGCCAGCGTAGACAGGGGAAGTTGGAACATTCAGTACTTC.

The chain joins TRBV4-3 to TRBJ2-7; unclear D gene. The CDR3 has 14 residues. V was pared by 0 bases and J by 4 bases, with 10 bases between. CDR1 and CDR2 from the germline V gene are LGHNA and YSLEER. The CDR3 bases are TGCGCCAGCAGCCAAGATTCGACCGGATACGAGCAGTACTTC. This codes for CASSQDSTGYEQYF.

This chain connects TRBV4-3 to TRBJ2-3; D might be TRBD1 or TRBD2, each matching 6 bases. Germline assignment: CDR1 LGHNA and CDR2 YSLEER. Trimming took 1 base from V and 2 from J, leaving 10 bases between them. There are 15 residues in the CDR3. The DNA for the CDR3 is TGCGCCAGCAGCCAAGCAAGGGGGGCCACAGATACGCAGTATTTT. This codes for CASSQARGATDTQYF.

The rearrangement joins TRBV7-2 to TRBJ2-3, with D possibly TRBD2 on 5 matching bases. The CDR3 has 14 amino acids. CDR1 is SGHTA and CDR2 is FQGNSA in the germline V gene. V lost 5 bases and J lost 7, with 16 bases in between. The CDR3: CASSTRTRPNTQYF. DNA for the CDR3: TGTGCCAGCAGCACTAGGACGCGCCCGAATACGCAGTATTTT.

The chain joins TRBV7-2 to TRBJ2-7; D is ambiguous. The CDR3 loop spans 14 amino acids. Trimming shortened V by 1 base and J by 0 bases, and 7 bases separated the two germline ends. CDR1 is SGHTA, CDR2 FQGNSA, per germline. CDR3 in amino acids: CASSLGRSSYEQYV. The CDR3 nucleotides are TGTGCCAGCAGCTTAGGGCGGAGCTCCTACGAGCAGTACGTC.